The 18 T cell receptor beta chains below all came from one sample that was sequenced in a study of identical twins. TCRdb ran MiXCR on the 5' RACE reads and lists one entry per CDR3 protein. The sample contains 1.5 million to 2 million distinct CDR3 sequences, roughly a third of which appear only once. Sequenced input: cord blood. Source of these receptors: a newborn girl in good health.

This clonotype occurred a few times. CDR3 sequence reads: CSARGHRFIFPNYGYTF. The CDR3 DNA is TGCAGTGCTAGAGGCCACAGGTTCATCTTCCCTAACTATGGCTACACCTTC. The rearrangement joins TRBV20-1 to TRBJ1-2; D perhaps matches TRBD1 (5 bases). The CDR3 consists of 17 residues. Per germline, CDR1 DFQATT and CDR2 SNEGSKA (reference sequence). Trimming took off 1 base at V and 0 bases at J, with 18 bases between the two ends.

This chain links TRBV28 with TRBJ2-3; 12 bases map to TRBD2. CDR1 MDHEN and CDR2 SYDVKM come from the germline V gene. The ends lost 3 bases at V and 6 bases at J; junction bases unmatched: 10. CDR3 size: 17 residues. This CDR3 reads CASSFPGLAGTMDTQYF. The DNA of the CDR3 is TGTGCCAGCAGTTTCCCCGGACTAGCGGGGACCATGGATACGCAGTATTTT. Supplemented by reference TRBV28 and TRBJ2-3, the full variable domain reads DVKVTQSSRYLVKRTGEKVFLECVQDMDHENMFWYRQDPGLGLRLIYFSYDVKMKEKGDIPEGYSVSREKKERFSLILESASTNQTSMYLCASSFPGLAGTMDTQYFGPGTRLTVL.

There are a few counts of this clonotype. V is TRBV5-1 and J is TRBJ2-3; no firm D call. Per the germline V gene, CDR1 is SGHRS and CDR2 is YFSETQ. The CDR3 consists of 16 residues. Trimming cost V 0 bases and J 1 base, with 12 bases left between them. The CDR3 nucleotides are TGCGCCAGCAGCTTGGGAATATCTGGGGGCACAGATACGCAGTATTTT. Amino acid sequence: CASSLGISGGTDTQYF.

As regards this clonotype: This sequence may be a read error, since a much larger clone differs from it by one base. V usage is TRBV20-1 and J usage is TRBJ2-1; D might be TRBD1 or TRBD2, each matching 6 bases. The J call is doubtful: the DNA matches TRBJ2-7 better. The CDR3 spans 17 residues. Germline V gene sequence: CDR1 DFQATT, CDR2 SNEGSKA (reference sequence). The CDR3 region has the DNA TGCAGTGCTCCAACTTTTAAGTCCCCGGGGGCTTACAATGAGCAGTACTTC. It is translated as CSAPTFKSPGAYNEQYF.

Written as DNA, the CDR3 is TGTGCCAGCAGCATGATGGACGGACCAACTAATGAAAAACTGTTTTTT. Protein: CASSMMDGPTNEKLFF. This chain links TRBV6-1 with TRBJ1-4; D unresolved. Trimming removed 6 bases from V and 0 bases from J, with 14 bases in between. The CDR3 spans 16 residues. Germline lookup yields CDR1 MNHNS and CDR2 SASEGT.

CDR3 nucleotides: TGTGCCAGCAGTCTTGGGGCTAGCGGACAGGGTGAGCAGTTCTTC. Residues: CASSLGASGQGEQFF. The chain links TRBV12-3 or TRBV12-4 to TRBJ2-1, with D maybe TRBD1 (8 bases). The CDR3 runs 15 residues. The ends were cut back, 5 bases at V and 9 bases at J, with 20 bases in the middle.

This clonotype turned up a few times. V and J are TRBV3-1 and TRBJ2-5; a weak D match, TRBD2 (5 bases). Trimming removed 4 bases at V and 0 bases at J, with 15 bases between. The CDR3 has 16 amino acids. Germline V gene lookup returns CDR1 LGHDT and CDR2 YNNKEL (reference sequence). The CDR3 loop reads CASSLRIGEYQETQYF. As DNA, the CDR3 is TGTGCCAGCAGCCTACGGATCGGGGAGTACCAAGAGACCCAGTACTTC.

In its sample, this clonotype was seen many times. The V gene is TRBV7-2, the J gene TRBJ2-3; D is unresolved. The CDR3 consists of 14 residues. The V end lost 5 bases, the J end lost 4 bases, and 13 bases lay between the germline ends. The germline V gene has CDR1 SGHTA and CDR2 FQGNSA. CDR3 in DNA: TGTGCCAGCAGCCCCAGAATGGGTCCAGATACGCAGTATTTT. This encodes CASSPRMGPDTQYF.

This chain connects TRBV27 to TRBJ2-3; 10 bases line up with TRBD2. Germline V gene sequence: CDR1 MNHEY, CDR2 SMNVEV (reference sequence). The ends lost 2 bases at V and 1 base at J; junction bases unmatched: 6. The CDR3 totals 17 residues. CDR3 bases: TGTGCCAGCAGTTTAATTTTGGGGACTAGCGGCACAGATACGCAGTATTTT. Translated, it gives CASSLILGTSGTDTQYF.

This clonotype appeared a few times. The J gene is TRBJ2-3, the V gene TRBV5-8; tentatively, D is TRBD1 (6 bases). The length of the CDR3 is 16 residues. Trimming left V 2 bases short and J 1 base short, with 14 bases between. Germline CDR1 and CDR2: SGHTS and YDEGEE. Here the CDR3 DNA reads TGTGCCAGCAGCTTCTTGCCTAGGACAGGCACAGATACGCAGTATTTT. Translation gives CASSFLPRTGTDTQYF.

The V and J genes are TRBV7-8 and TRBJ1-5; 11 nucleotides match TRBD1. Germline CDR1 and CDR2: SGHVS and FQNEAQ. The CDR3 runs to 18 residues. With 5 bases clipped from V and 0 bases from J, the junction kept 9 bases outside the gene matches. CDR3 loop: CASSPGTGGGYSNQPQHF. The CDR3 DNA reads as TGTGCCAGCAGCCCCGGGACAGGGGGGGGATATAGCAATCAGCCCCAGCATTTT.

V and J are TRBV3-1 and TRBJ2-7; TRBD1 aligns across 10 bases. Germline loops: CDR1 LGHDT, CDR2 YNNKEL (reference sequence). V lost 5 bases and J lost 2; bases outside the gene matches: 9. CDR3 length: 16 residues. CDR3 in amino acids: CASSLGTGALTYEQYF. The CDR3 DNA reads TGTGCCAGCAGCTTAGGGACAGGGGCGCTGACCTACGAGCAGTACTTC.

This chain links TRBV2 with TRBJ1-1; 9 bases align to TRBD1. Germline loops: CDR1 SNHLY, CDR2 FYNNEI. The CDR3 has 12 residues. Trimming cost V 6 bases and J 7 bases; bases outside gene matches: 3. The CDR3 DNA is TGTGCCAGCAGCAGGACAGGGGTTGAAGCTTTCTTT. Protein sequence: CASSRTGVEAFF.

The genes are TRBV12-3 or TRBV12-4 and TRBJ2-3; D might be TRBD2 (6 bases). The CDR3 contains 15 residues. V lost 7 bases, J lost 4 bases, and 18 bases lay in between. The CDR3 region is CASTSHEGGADTQYF. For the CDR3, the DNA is TGTGCCAGCACCTCCCATGAAGGAGGGGCAGATACGCAGTATTTT.

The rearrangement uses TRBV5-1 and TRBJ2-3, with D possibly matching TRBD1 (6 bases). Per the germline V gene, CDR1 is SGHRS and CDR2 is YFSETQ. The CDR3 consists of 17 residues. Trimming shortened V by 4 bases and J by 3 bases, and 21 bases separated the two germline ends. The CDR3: CASSPSLLQGGTDTQYF. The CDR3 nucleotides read TGCGCCAGCAGCCCCTCACTACTACAGGGTGGGACAGATACGCAGTATTTT.

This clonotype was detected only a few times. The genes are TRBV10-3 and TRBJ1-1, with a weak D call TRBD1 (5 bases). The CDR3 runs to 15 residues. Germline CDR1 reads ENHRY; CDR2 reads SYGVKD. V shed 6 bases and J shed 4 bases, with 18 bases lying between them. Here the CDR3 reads CAIRGSQGVGTEAFF. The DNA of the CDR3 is TGTGCCATCAGGGGGTCGCAGGGAGTGGGCACTGAAGCTTTCTTT.

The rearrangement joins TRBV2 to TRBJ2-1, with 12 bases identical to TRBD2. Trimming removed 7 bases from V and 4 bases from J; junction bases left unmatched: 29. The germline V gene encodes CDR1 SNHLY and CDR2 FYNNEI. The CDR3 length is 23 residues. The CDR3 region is CASTDRLAGVLVARIKTYNEQFF. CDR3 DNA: TGTGCCAGCACCGATCGACTAGCGGGAGTTTTAGTGGCCCGCATCAAGACATACAATGAGCAGTTCTTC.

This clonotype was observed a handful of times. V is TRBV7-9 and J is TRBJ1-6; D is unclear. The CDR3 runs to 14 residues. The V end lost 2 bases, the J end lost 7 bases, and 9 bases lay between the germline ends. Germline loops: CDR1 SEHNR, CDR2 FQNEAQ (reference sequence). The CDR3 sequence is CASSLSIGNSPLHF. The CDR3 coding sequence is TGTGCCAGCAGCTTAAGTATCGGGAATTCACCCCTCCACTTT.